A selection of T cell receptor beta chains follows, all from one sample in a study of blood T cell repertoires in COVID-19. Measured with immunoSEQ multiplex PCR; TCRdb has only the in-frame clones, and not every one. The sample consists of under 350,000 clones, almost 85% of them appearing once. Input material: peripheral blood. The source is a human donor in a cohort sampled during active COVID-19. CDR3s include the opening cysteine and the closing phenylalanine or tryptophan. A D gene is named only where the DNA matches it firmly. A clone size is listed for some rows: how often the clone was seen (once, few, many), or a class if it is expanded.

size: NA
J: TRBJ1-2
V: TRBV21-1
D: NA
DNA: TGTGCCAGCAGCAAAGCACAAGTCAGGGATTCTTACACCTTC
CDR3: CASSKAQVRDSYTF

size: few
J: TRBJ1-5
V: TRBV19
D: NA
DNA: TGTGCCAGTAAAACTACAGGAACGGGCCAGCCCCAGCATTTT
CDR3: CASKTTGTGQPQHF

size: NA
J: TRBJ2-3
V: TRBV27
D: NA
DNA: TGTGCCAGCAGGTGGACTACCTGGGGAGATACGCAGTATTTT
CDR3: CASRWTTWGDTQYF

size: NA
J: TRBJ2-2
V: TRBV6-5
D: NA
DNA: TGTGCCAGTACAGCCACCGGGGAGCTGTTTTTT
CDR3: CASTATGELFF

size: NA
J: TRBJ2-2
V: TRBV7-3
D: NA
DNA: TGTGCCAGCAGCTTAGTGGAGGGGGAGCTGTTTTTT
CDR3: CASSLVEGELFF

size: NA
J: TRBJ2-1
V: TRBV28
D: NA
DNA: TGTGCCAGCAGTTTGTCCGTCAATGAGCAGTTCTTC
CDR3: CASSLSVNEQFF

size: once
J: TRBJ2-7
V: TRBV7-8
D: TRBD1
DNA: TGTGCCAGCAGCCCGGGGACAGGGGTTGACGAGCAGTACTTC
CDR3: CASSPGTGVDEQYF

size: NA
J: TRBJ1-1
V: TRBV29-1
D: NA
DNA: TGCAGCGTCAGGGCGGGAGGGGGGGACACTGAAGCTTTCTTT
CDR3: CSVRAGGGDTEAFF

size: NA
J: TRBJ1-2
V: TRBV27
D: NA
DNA: TGTGCCAGCAGTTCTGGGGCCAGTCGAGGTGGCTACACCTTC
CDR3: CASSSGASRGGYTF

size: NA
J: TRBJ1-5
V: TRBV30
D: NA
DNA: TGTGCCTGGAGTACCACAGGTGTCGATCAGCCCCAGCATTTT
CDR3: CAWSTTGVDQPQHF

size: NA
J: TRBJ2-1
V: TRBV5-1
D: NA
DNA: TGCGCCAGCAGCAAAGACAGCAGCTCCTACAATGAGCAGTTCTTC
CDR3: CASSKDSSSYNEQFF

size: NA
J: TRBJ2-7
V: TRBV7-2
D: NA
DNA: TGTGCCAGCAGCCGAGGATCCTACGAGCAGTACTTC
CDR3: CASSRGSYEQYF

size: NA
J: TRBJ2-2
V: TRBV7-2
D: NA
DNA: TGTGCCAGCAGCTTTTGGGGGGACACCGGGGAGCTGTTTTTT
CDR3: CASSFWGDTGELFF

size: NA
J: TRBJ1-1
V: TRBV25-1
D: NA
DNA: TGTGCCAGCAGTGACCCCGGGATGAACACTGAAGCTTTCTTT
CDR3: CASSDPGMNTEAFF

size: NA
J: TRBJ2-4
V: TRBV30
D: NA
DNA: TGTGCCTGGACCCCAATACTAGCCAAAAACATTCAGTACTTC
CDR3: CAWTPILAKNIQYF

size: NA
J: TRBJ1-6
V: TRBV20-1
D: NA
DNA: TGCAGTGCTAGGGAGGGGTCACCCCTCCACTTT
CDR3: CSAREGSPLHF

size: NA
J: TRBJ1-2
V: TRBV27
D: NA
DNA: TGTGCCAGCAGTTCATTGACAGGCACTGTCTATGGCTACACCTTC
CDR3: CASSSLTGTVYGYTF

size: NA
J: TRBJ2-6
V: TRBV30
D: NA
DNA: TGTGCCTGGAGGACAGGAGTTTTCTCTGGGGCCAACGTCCTGACTTTC
CDR3: CAWRTGVFSGANVLTF

size: NA
J: TRBJ2-7
V: TRBV6-4
D: TRBD1
DNA: TGTGCCAGCAGTGACTCGGGACAGAATTACGAGCAGTACTTC
CDR3: CASSDSGQNYEQYF

size: NA
J: TRBJ2-5
V: TRBV12-5
D: NA
DNA: TGTGCTAGTACTCCCAGGGCTCGGCAGGAGACCCAGTACTTC
CDR3: CASTPRARQETQYF

size: NA
J: TRBJ2-3
V: TRBV6-5
D: TRBD1
DNA: TGTGCCAGCAGTTACTCTGACAGGGGGAGCACAGATACGCAGTATTTT
CDR3: CASSYSDRGSTDTQYF

size: NA
J: TRBJ2-3
V: TRBV5-1
D: TRBD2
DNA: TGCGCCAGCAGCTTGGACGGTAGACTAGCGGGGTCTGTAGATACGCAGTATTTT
CDR3: CASSLDGRLAGSVDTQYF

size: NA
J: TRBJ1-6
V: TRBV19
D: NA
DNA: TGTGCCAGTAGATTAGGACAGTACAATTCACCCCTCCACTTT
CDR3: CASRLGQYNSPLHF

size: few
J: TRBJ1-2
V: TRBV7-9
D: NA
DNA: TGTGCCAGCAGCTTTGTGGGAGGGAATGGCTACACCTTC
CDR3: CASSFVGGNGYTF

size: NA
J: TRBJ1-6
V: TRBV18
D: NA
DNA: TGTGCCAGCTCACCCCAGGGCCGCACTGGTAATTCACCCCTCCACTTT
CDR3: CASSPQGRTGNSPLHF

size: NA
J: TRBJ2-7
V: TRBV25-1
D: NA
DNA: TGTGCCAGCAGTGAATCGGGGGCCTACGAGCAGTACTTC
CDR3: CASSESGAYEQYF

size: NA
J: TRBJ2-2
V: TRBV19
D: TRBD1
DNA: TGTGCCAGTAGTATCGGACAGGGGTATGACACCGGGGAGCTGTTTTTT
CDR3: CASSIGQGYDTGELFF

size: NA
J: TRBJ2-7
V: TRBV5-6
D: NA
DNA: TGTGCCAGCCGAGCATTTTTGGGACACAGAGCCTACGAGCAGTACTTC
CDR3: CASRAFLGHRAYEQYF

size: NA
J: TRBJ2-2
V: TRBV12-5
D: TRBD2
DNA: TGTGCTAGTGGTCCGCCGGGACTAGCGAACACCGGGGAGCTGTTTTTT
CDR3: CASGPPGLANTGELFF

size: NA
J: TRBJ2-2
V: TRBV18
D: NA
DNA: TGTGCCAGCTCACTAGCATCGAACACCGGGGAGCTGTTTTTT
CDR3: CASSLASNTGELFF

size: NA
J: TRBJ2-3
V: TRBV7-9
D: NA
DNA: TGTGCCAGCTCCCAGGACACGCTGCCCACAGATACGCAGTATTTT
CDR3: CASSQDTLPTDTQYF

size: NA
J: TRBJ2-1
V: TRBV13
D: NA
DNA: TGTGCCAGCAGCTCCGGGTCCCTAAGCGGATCCTACAATGAGCAGTTCTTC
CDR3: CASSSGSLSGSYNEQFF

size: NA
J: TRBJ2-2
V: TRBV18
D: TRBD2
DNA: TGTGCCAGCTCACCCCACCATCTAGCGGGGGGGTCCACCGGGGAGCTGTTTTTT
CDR3: CASSPHHLAGGSTGELFF

size: NA
J: TRBJ2-5
V: TRBV6-5
D: TRBD1
DNA: TGTGCCAGCAGTTACGGGACAGGAGGGGAGCAAGAGACCCAGTACTTC
CDR3: CASSYGTGGEQETQYF

size: NA
J: TRBJ2-1
V: TRBV7-9
D: TRBD2
DNA: TGTGCCAGCAGCTTCGCCTACAGTCGGACGGGGGGTGAGCAGTTCTTC
CDR3: CASSFAYSRTGGEQFF

size: NA
J: TRBJ1-2
V: TRBV24-1
D: NA
DNA: TGTGCCACCAGTGAGCAGGGACTTAACTATGGCTACACCTTC
CDR3: CATSEQGLNYGYTF

size: NA
J: TRBJ2-2
V: TRBV29-1
D: NA
DNA: TGCAGCGTTGAAGATGGGAGAAGCGGGAACACCGGGGAGCTGTTTTTT
CDR3: CSVEDGRSGNTGELFF

size: NA
J: TRBJ1-3
V: TRBV19
D: NA
DNA: TGTGCCAGTAGTATAGGCCAGGGCTCTGGAAACACCATATATTTT
CDR3: CASSIGQGSGNTIYF

size: NA
J: TRBJ1-1
V: TRBV19
D: NA
DNA: TGTGCCAGTAGTATCCCAGGGGTAGGGTCAGCTTTCTTT
CDR3: CASSIPGVGSAFF

size: NA
J: TRBJ2-7
V: TRBV18
D: NA
DNA: TGTGCCAGCTCACCGCAGGGAAGCTCCTACGAGCAGTACTTC
CDR3: CASSPQGSSYEQYF

size: NA
J: TRBJ2-7
V: TRBV13
D: TRBD2
DNA: TGTGCCAGCAGCTTGTGGCGGGGGGACCCAGCCTACGAGCAGTACTTC
CDR3: CASSLWRGDPAYEQYF

size: NA
J: TRBJ2-5
V: TRBV6-1
D: NA
DNA: TGTGCCAGCAGTGAAGGGCTGACAGGCACCATTCAAGAGACCCAGTACTTC
CDR3: CASSEGLTGTIQETQYF

size: NA
J: TRBJ1-2
V: TRBV29-1
D: TRBD1
DNA: TGCAGCGTTGACGGACAGGGGGCGAATGACGTCTATGGCTACACCTTC
CDR3: CSVDGQGANDVYGYTF

size: NA
J: TRBJ1-2
V: TRBV20-1
D: NA
DNA: TGCAGTGCTAGTTTGACAGGCTCCTATGGCTACACCTTC
CDR3: CSASLTGSYGYTF

size: NA
J: TRBJ1-4
V: TRBV7-2
D: NA
DNA: TGTGCCAGCAGCTTAGCCCACCTAATGACAGCTCCTAATGAAAAACTGTTTTTT
CDR3: CASSLAHLMTAPNEKLFF

size: few
J: TRBJ2-3
V: TRBV24-1
D: TRBD1
DNA: TGTGCCACCCAGGGACAGAGCACAGATACGCAGTATTTT
CDR3: CATQGQSTDTQYF

size: once
J: TRBJ1-5
V: TRBV4-1
D: NA
DNA: TGCGCCAGCAGCCGACAGGACATATGGAATCAGCCCCAGCATTTT
CDR3: CASSRQDIWNQPQHF

size: NA
J: TRBJ2-7
V: TRBV12-3/TRBV12-4
D: NA
DNA: TGTGCCAGCACCCGACAGCCCTACGAGCAGTACTTC
CDR3: CASTRQPYEQYF

size: once
J: TRBJ2-7
V: TRBV29-1
D: NA
DNA: TGCAGCGGGGGGACTGCGTCCTACGAGCAGTACTTC
CDR3: CSGGTASYEQYF

size: NA
J: TRBJ2-6
V: TRBV24-1
D: NA
DNA: TGTGCCACCAGTGACTCAGGGGCAGGGGCCAACGTCCTGACTTTC
CDR3: CATSDSGAGANVLTF

size: once
J: TRBJ1-2
V: TRBV9
D: NA
DNA: TGTGCCAGCAGCGGTGCAGGGAGGATTACTTTC
CDR3: CASSGAGRITF

size: NA
J: TRBJ1-3
V: TRBV3-1/TRBV3-2
D: NA
DNA: TGTGCCAGCAGCCCTTCTGGAAACACCATATATTTT
CDR3: CASSPSGNTIYF

size: NA
J: TRBJ2-7
V: TRBV27
D: NA
DNA: TGTGCCAGCAGTTTATCCGGACAGTTCTACGAGCAGTACTTC
CDR3: CASSLSGQFYEQYF